This T cell receptor beta chain was sequenced during a study of identical twins. General study results and limits: Researchers reported excess low generation probability among twin-shared out-of-frame alpha sequences.

At least ten counts were recorded for this clonotype. The antigen is unknown. Template switching introduced a universal primer site, and the cDNA bore unique molecular identifiers. TCRdb fed the 5' RACE reads into MiXCR, producing one record per CDR3 protein. The table has 220,000 or so distinct CDR3 sequences, around 7% seen once. The CDR3 contains 14 residues. V lost 3 bases and J lost 0, with 3 bases in between. The sample also formed part of further work on yellow fever vaccine responses in identical twins. In that study: Reportedly, twins showed a vaccine T cell response that looked partly convergent and partly personalized.

The sequenced sample consisted of memory (CD45RO+) T cells sorted from blood. The rearrangement links TRBV12-3 or TRBV12-4 to TRBJ2-6; D gene uncertain. This receptor was obtained from a woman aged 18 to 35 in good health. The CDR3 sequence: CASSFYSGANVLTF. DNA of the CDR3: TGTGCCAGCAGTTTCTACTCTGGGGCCAACGTCCTGACTTTC.